Below, 20 T cell receptor beta chains from the same sample are listed, as sequenced in a study of shared clonotypes between healthy human individuals. Clones were read by immunoSEQ multiplex PCR, and TCRdb kept only the in-frame ones, dropping some. Counted here are around 2.5 million clones, over 85% occurring once; the ten biggest clones make up around 0.4%. Sequenced sample: naive CD4+ T cells from PBMCs. Subset noted: CD45RA+ positively selected. Source of these receptors: a man aged 18 to 30 in good health. Some clones in this sample may be carry-over from other donors' samples.

This chain joins TRBV18 and TRBJ2-2; D is ambiguous. V lost 2 bases to trimming and J lost 1 base, with 8 bases between them. From germline, CDR1 is KGHSH and CDR2 LQKENI. This CDR3 contains 15 residues. The chain's CDR3 is CASSPTQVNTGELFF. As DNA, the CDR3 is TGTGCCAGCTCACCAACTCAAGTGAACACCGGGGAGCTGTTTTTT. Based on the CDR3 plus reference TRBV18 and TRBJ2-2, the full variable domain is NAGVMQNPRHLVRRRGQEARLRCSPMKGHSHVYWYRQLPEEGLKFMVYLQKENIIDESGMPKERFSAEFPKEGPSILRIQQVVRGDSAAYFCASSPTQVNTGELFFGEGSRLTVL.

The chain employs TRBV2 and TRBJ2-7; D is unresolved. CDR1 SNHLY and CDR2 FYNNEI come from the germline V gene. The CDR3 contains 14 residues. The V end was cut by 4 bases, the J end by 6 bases, with 16 bases between. CDR3 coding DNA: TGTGCCAGCAGTGTGGGCCCCTCTTCGGGCGAGCAGTACTTC. As protein: CASSVGPSSGEQYF.

The V gene is TRBV5-6, the J gene TRBJ2-7; a possible D gene is TRBD2 (6 bases). Between the trimmed V and J ends, which lost 0 bases and 6 bases, there was a span of 10 bases. CDR1 SGHDT and CDR2 YYEEEE come from the germline V gene. The length of the CDR3 is 13 residues. This CDR3 reads CASSLAAGGEQYF. The CDR3 region has the DNA TGTGCCAGCAGCTTGGCCGCCGGGGGCGAGCAGTACTTC.

In regard to this clone: The same CDR3 also results from other DNA sequences found in this sample. The chain uses TRBV28 and TRBJ1-2; 7 positions match TRBD1. The J segment lost 4 bases and the V segment lost 5 bases, leaving 4 bases of the junction unmatched. The length of the CDR3 is 13 residues. The V gene's germline CDR1 is MDHEN and CDR2 SYDVKM. The CDR3: CASSLDRSYGYTF. The CDR3 nucleotides are TGTGCCAGCAGTCTGGACAGGAGCTATGGCTACACCTTC.

The J gene is TRBJ2-3, the V gene TRBV7-2, with D maybe TRBD2 (6 bases). This CDR3 spans 15 amino acids. The V end was cut by 5 bases, the J end by 6 bases, with 18 bases between. Germline V lookup: CDR1 SGHTA, CDR2 FQGNSA. The CDR3: CASSLGLRELDTQYF. The DNA of the CDR3 is TGTGCCAGCAGCCTTGGACTAAGGGAATTGGATACGCAGTATTTT.

The V call is TRBV7-3, the J call TRBJ2-5; 8 bases agree with TRBD2. After removal of 5 bases from V and 4 bases from J, the junction contained 9 bases not matched to a gene. Germline CDR1 reads SGHTA; CDR2 reads FQGTGA. The CDR3 has 15 residues. The CDR3 DNA is TGTGCCAGCAGCCCAGGTGGGACTAGTGGAGAGACCCAGTACTTC. Protein: CASSPGGTSGETQYF. Full variable domain (missing parts from reference TRBV7-3 and TRBJ2-5): GAGVSQTPSNKVTEKGKYVELRCDPISGHTALYWYRQSLGQGPEFLIYFQGTGAADDSGLPNDRFFAVRPEGSVSTLKIQRTERGDSAVYLCASSPGGTSGETQYFGPGTRLLVL.

V gene TRBV29-1 combines with J gene TRBJ1-5; perhaps TRBD1 as D (6 bases). Trimming took 2 bases from V and 7 from J, leaving 12 bases between them. The CDR3 length is 13 residues. The V gene's germline CDR1 is SQVTM and CDR2 ANQGSEA. CDR3 region: CSVETGRDQPQHF. The CDR3 coding sequence is TGCAGCGTTGAAACAGGGAGGGACCAGCCCCAGCATTTT.

The chain uses TRBV28 and TRBJ2-7, with TRBD1 matching 11 bases. The V gene's germline CDR1 is MDHEN and CDR2 SYDVKM. This CDR3 comprises 15 residues. Germline trimming cut 5 bases from V and 4 bases from J; bases unmatched to any gene: 7. CDR3 sequence (DNA): TGTGCCAGCAGTCCCACCGGGACAGGGGGTTACGAGCAGTACTTC. This codes for CASSPTGTGGYEQYF.

This chain links TRBV14 with TRBJ2-5; D uncertain. Trimming removed 1 base from V and 4 bases from J, with 10 bases in between. The length of the CDR3 is 14 residues. Germline CDR1 SGHDN, CDR2 FVKESK. The CDR3 DNA follows: TGTGCCAGCAGCCAAGGCCCTAGTCGAGAGACCCAGTACTTC. Translation: CASSQGPSRETQYF. Drawing the rest from reference TRBV14 and TRBJ2-5, the complete variable domain is EAGVTQFPSHSVIEKGQTVTLRCDPISGHDNLYWYRRVMGKEIKFLLHFVKESKQDESGMPNNRFLAERTGGTYSTLKVQPAELEDSGVYFCASSQGPSRETQYFGPGTRLLVL.

The chain recombines TRBV4-1 with TRBJ2-3; perhaps TRBD2 as D (5 bases). CDR3 length equals 16 residues. V dropped 0 bases and J dropped 3 bases, with 13 bases sitting between them. Germline V CDR1 and CDR2: MGHRA, YSYEKL. The CDR3 DNA sequence: TGCGCCAGCAGCCAAGACCCGGGAATGAGGACAGATACGCAGTATTTT. It codes for CASSQDPGMRTDTQYF.

This chain links TRBV5-1 with TRBJ2-7, with D uncertain. This CDR3 has 13 amino acids. The germline V gene has CDR1 SGHRS and CDR2 YFSETQ. Deletions cut 3 bases from V and 7 bases from J, with 14 bases between. The CDR3 nucleotides are TGCGCCAGCAGCTCGGACCCGGCGAGGGAGCAGTACTTC. Translation gives CASSSDPAREQYF.

The chain uses TRBV5-1 and TRBJ2-7; D might be TRBD1 (6 bases). Germline V gene sequence: CDR1 SGHRS, CDR2 YFSETQ. V was shortened by 3 bases and J by 3 bases, with 10 bases between the two germline ends. The CDR3 totals 13 residues. In nucleotides, the CDR3 is TGCGCCAGCAGCTGGATCAGGGGCTACGAGCAGTACTTC. Encoded protein: CASSWIRGYEQYF.

With regard to this clone: Other DNA sequences in this sample translate to the same CDR3. The J gene is TRBJ1-4, the V gene TRBV28; TRBD1 might be the D (6 bases). There are 14 residues in the CDR3. Germline V lookup: CDR1 MDHEN, CDR2 SYDVKM. V gave up 9 bases and J gave up 5 bases, with 16 bases separating them. CDR3 in DNA: TGTGCCAGTAGGGGGACCACGGGGAATGAAAAACTGTTTTTT. Its translation is CASRGTTGNEKLFF.

The chain couples TRBV2 to TRBJ2-1; 10 bases match TRBD1. CDR3 length: 13 amino acids. J gave up 5 bases and V 8 bases, and 3 bases lay outside the gene matches. Germline loops: CDR1 SNHLY, CDR2 FYNNEI. This CDR3 is CASRQGANNEQFF. Written as DNA, the CDR3 is TGTGCCAGCCGACAGGGGGCCAACAATGAGCAGTTCTTC.

This chain links TRBV5-1 with TRBJ2-7; D gene unclear. The germline V gene encodes CDR1 SGHRS and CDR2 YFSETQ. The V gene lost 4 bases and the J gene lost 3 bases, with 11 bases spanning the gap. The CDR3 totals 13 residues. The DNA of the CDR3 is TGCGCCAGCAGCGTGGACGGTGGCTACGAGCAGTACTTC. Its protein is CASSVDGGYEQYF. Looking up the rest from reference TRBV5-1 and TRBJ2-7 gives the full variable domain: KAGVTQTPRYLIKTRGQQVTLSCSPISGHRSVSWYQQTPGQGLQFLFEYFSETQRNKGNFPGRFSGRQFSNSRSEMNVSTLELGDSALYLCASSVDGGYEQYFGPGTRLTVT.

Notes on this clone: This sample includes further DNA sequences coding for the same CDR3. The CDR3 spells CATSREGGSYNEQFF. The CDR3 nucleotides are TGTGCCACCAGCAGAGAAGGGGGATCATACAATGAGCAGTTCTTC. This chain uses TRBV15 with TRBJ2-1, with D possibly matching TRBD1 (6 bases). The CDR3 runs to 15 residues. V was cut by 0 bases and J by 4 bases, with 10 bases left in between. In germline, CDR1 is LNHNV, CDR2 YYDKDF (reference sequence).

This clone was seen once. The J gene is TRBJ1-5, the V gene TRBV7-9; the D is unclear. Germline assignment: CDR1 SEHNR and CDR2 FQNEAQ (reference sequence). The CDR3 runs to 14 residues. V lost 2 bases and J 2 bases, leaving 7 bases between the germline ends. CDR3 loop: CASSLLGGNQPQHF. The CDR3 DNA is TGTGCCAGCAGCTTACTCGGGGGCAATCAGCCCCAGCATTTT.

The genes are TRBV9 and TRBJ2-3; 11 bases match TRBD2. This CDR3 spans 17 amino acids. Looked up from germline, CDR1 is SGDLS and CDR2 is YYNGEE. V shed 3 bases and J 4 bases; nucleotides not matched to a gene: 10. The CDR3 here is CASSEGLAESRADTQYF. As DNA, the CDR3 is TGTGCCAGCAGCGAGGGACTAGCGGAGAGCAGGGCAGATACGCAGTATTTT.

CDR3 in DNA: TGTGCCAGCAGCGAGCAGGGTGATGGAGAGACCCAGTACTTC. This encodes CASSEQGDGETQYF. The chain is built from TRBV9 and TRBJ2-5; D might be TRBD1 (5 bases). CDR3 length: 14 residues. V was shortened by 3 bases and J by 4 bases, with 13 bases between the two germline ends. Germline lookup yields CDR1 SGDLS and CDR2 YYNGEE.

This clone has a single count. V usage is TRBV18 and J usage is TRBJ1-4; D is unresolved. The germline gives CDR1 KGHSH, CDR2 LQKENI. This CDR3 contains 16 residues. V was cut by 4 bases and J by 0 bases, with 12 bases left in between. CDR3 bases: TGTGCCAGCTCACAAGCAGTTCCGGCAACTAATGAAAAACTGTTTTTT. This translates into CASSQAVPATNEKLFF.